The 13 T cell receptor beta chains reported below all come from one sample, sequenced in a study of T cell responses to AZD1222 COVID-19 vaccine. This table comes from immunoSEQ multiplex PCR, and its TCRdb copy is limited to in-frame clones, with some not included. The table records roughly 150,000 clones, 70% to 90% of them present only once. Sample: peripheral blood, taken 28 days after the second AZD1222 dose. These receptors came from an adult who received the AZD1222 COVID-19 vaccine.

The V call is TRBV20-1, the J call TRBJ2-4; no definite D call. CDR3 length: 13 residues. Trimming pared 3 bases from V and 0 bases from J, leaving 6 bases between. Per the germline V gene, CDR1 is DFQATT and CDR2 is SNEGSKA (reference sequence). Here the CDR3 reads CSASSLAKNIQYF. CDR3 coding DNA: TGCAGTGCTAGTTCTTTAGCCAAAAACATTCAGTACTTC.

V and J are TRBV7-8 and TRBJ2-5; no firm D call. Germline CDR1 reads SGHVS; CDR2 reads FQNEAQ. The ends were cut back, 8 bases at V and 5 bases at J, with 9 bases in the middle. CDR3 size: 11 residues. DNA for the CDR3: TGTGCCAGCGCCAAACTGGAGACCCAGTACTTC. Encoded protein: CASAKLETQYF.

The gene calls are TRBV2 and TRBJ1-1; a weak D match, TRBD1 (5 bases). The germline V and J ends were trimmed by 6 bases and 8 bases, with 7 bases remaining between them. Germline lookup yields CDR1 SNHLY and CDR2 FYNNEI. This CDR3 has 10 amino acids. CDR3 sequence (DNA): TGTGCCAGCAGCACAGGAGAAGCTTTCTTT. Translated: CASSTGEAFF. Using reference TRBV2 and TRBJ1-1 for the parts outside the CDR3, the full variable domain is EPEVTQTPSHQVTQMGQEVILRCVPISNHLYFYWYRQILGQKVEFLVSFYNNEISEKSEIFDDQFSVERPDGSNFTLKIRSTKLEDSAMYFCASSTGEAFFGQGTRLTVV.

The rearrangement links TRBV5-6 to TRBJ2-2; 7 nucleotides align to TRBD1. CDR1 is SGHDT and CDR2 is YYEEEE in the germline V gene. V lost 4 bases to trimming and J lost 1 base; unmatched junction nucleotides: 4. The CDR3 spans 15 residues. This CDR3 is CASSPGQWNTGELFF. The CDR3 nucleotides are TGTGCCAGCAGCCCGGGACAGTGGAACACCGGGGAGCTGTTTTTT.

V gene TRBV6-2 or TRBV6-3 combines with J gene TRBJ1-2, with 8 positions matching TRBD1. The ends lost 5 bases at V and 12 bases at J; junction bases unmatched: 8. This CDR3 has 12 residues. Looked up from germline, CDR1 is MNHEY and CDR2 is SVGEGT. CDR3 sequence: CASSPRQGRDTF. CDR3 nucleotides: TGTGCCAGCAGTCCCCGACAGGGGAGGGACACCTTC.

The rearrangement joins TRBV7-8 to TRBJ2-7; 7 bases map to TRBD1. The CDR3 loop spans 15 amino acids. Losses at the gene ends were 5 bases for V and 3 bases for J; bases not matched to a gene: 10. CDR1 and CDR2 from the germline V gene are SGHVS and FQNEAQ. CDR3 in amino acids: CASSHGKGALYEQYF. The CDR3 DNA is TGTGCCAGCAGCCATGGCAAGGGGGCCCTCTACGAGCAGTACTTC.

This clone was seen only a few times. The V gene is TRBV5-1, the J gene TRBJ2-2, with a possible D match to TRBD2 (5 bases). CDR3 length equals 15 residues. In germline, CDR1 is SGHRS, CDR2 YFSETQ. Trimming stripped 0 bases from V and 1 base from J, with 7 bases between. The CDR3 protein is CASSLGGMNTGELFF. In DNA, the CDR3 is TGCGCCAGCAGCTTGGGAGGGATGAACACCGGGGAGCTGTTTTTT.

The chain couples TRBV4-1 to TRBJ1-2; possibly TRBD1 for D (5 bases). Germline CDR1 MGHRA, CDR2 YSYEKL. CDR3 length: 15 amino acids. Trimming took 6 bases from V and 5 from J, leaving 19 bases between them. The CDR3 coding sequence is TGCGCCAGCAGTCATCCATCCGGGGCCAAGTATGGCTACACCTTC. Its protein product is CASSHPSGAKYGYTF.

V gene TRBV18 combines with J gene TRBJ1-3, with D possibly matching TRBD1 (5 bases). V shed 3 bases and J shed 2 bases, with 8 bases lying between them. This CDR3 contains 14 residues. Germline CDR1 reads KGHSH; CDR2 reads LQKENI. The CDR3 reads CASSPEGPGNTIYF. CDR3 DNA: TGTGCCAGCTCACCTGAGGGGCCTGGAAACACCATATATTTT.

The CDR3 spells CASSPERDNYGYTF. Here the CDR3 DNA reads TGTGCCAGCTCACCAGAAAGGGATAACTATGGCTACACCTTC. The rearrangement joins TRBV18 to TRBJ1-2, with D uncertain. The CDR3 consists of 14 residues. The ends were cut back, 2 bases at V and 1 base at J, with 8 bases in the middle. Germline V CDR1 and CDR2: KGHSH, LQKENI. The complete variable domain, with remaining parts taken from reference TRBV18 and TRBJ1-2, reads NAGVMQNPRHLVRRRGQEARLRCSPMKGHSHVYWYRQLPEEGLKFMVYLQKENIIDESGMPKERFSAEFPKEGPSILRIQQVVRGDSAAYFCASSPERDNYGYTFGSGTRLTVV.

The chain uses TRBV6-6 and TRBJ1-2; no clear D gene. The ends were cut back, 6 bases at V and 1 base at J, with 18 bases in the middle. Germline CDR1 MNHNY, CDR2 SVGAGI (reference sequence). This CDR3 region has 16 residues. The CDR3 DNA follows: TGTGCCAGCAGGGACTACGGGTGGAGGCTTAACTATGGCTACACCTTC. It encodes CASRDYGWRLNYGYTF.

V gene TRBV7-2 combines with J gene TRBJ2-7; 7 bases are a match to TRBD1. Trimming at V came to 5 bases and at J to 4 bases, leaving 8 bases not matched to a gene. This CDR3 region has 14 residues. Germline V lookup: CDR1 SGHTA, CDR2 FQGNSA. The CDR3 loop is CASSLGTVGYEQYF. In DNA form, the CDR3 reads TGTGCCAGCAGCCTAGGGACAGTCGGTTACGAGCAGTACTTC. The variable domain in full, completed from reference TRBV7-2 and TRBJ2-7, reads GAGVSQSPSNKVTEKGKDVELRCDPISGHTALYWYRQSLGQGLEFLIYFQGNSAPDKSGLPSDRFSAERTGGSVSTLTIQRTQQEDSAVYLCASSLGTVGYEQYFGPGTRLTVT.

The chain recombines TRBV15 with TRBJ1-5; 8 bases fit TRBD1. The germline V gene has CDR1 LNHNV and CDR2 YYDKDF (reference sequence). The V and J ends lost 3 bases and 6 bases, in that order; junction bases with no gene match: 4. This CDR3 comprises 14 residues. The CDR3 here is CATSRDREGQPQHF. The DNA for the CDR3 is TGTGCCACCAGCAGGGACAGGGAAGGTCAGCCCCAGCATTTT.